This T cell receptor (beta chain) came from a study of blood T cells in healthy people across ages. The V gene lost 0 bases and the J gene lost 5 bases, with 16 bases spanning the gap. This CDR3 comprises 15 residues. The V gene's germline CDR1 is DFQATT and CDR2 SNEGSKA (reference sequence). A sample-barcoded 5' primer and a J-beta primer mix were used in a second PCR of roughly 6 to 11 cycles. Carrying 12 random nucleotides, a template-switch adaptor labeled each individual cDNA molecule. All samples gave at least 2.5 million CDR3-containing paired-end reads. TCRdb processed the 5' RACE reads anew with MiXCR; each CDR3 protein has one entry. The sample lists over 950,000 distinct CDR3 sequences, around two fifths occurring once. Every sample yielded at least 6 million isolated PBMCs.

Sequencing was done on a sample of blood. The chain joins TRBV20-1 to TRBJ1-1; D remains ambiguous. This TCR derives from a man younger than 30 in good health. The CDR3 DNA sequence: TGCAGTGCTAGAGATCGTTCTATTGGAGGGACTGAAGCTTTCTTT. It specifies CSARDRSIGGTEAFF.